This entry lists 28 T cell receptor beta chains sequenced from one sample in a study of response to subunit inactivated influenza vaccine. One entry per CDR3 protein, called by TCRdb with MiXCR from the RT-PCR reads. The sample shows around 600,000 distinct CDR3 sequences, about 11% of them seen only once. These data also featured in a second study, about T cells expressing NK-cell markers. As that study records: Production of TCR beta cDNA relied on 5'RACE template switching with UMIs.

The sequencing used PBMCs from blood, collected on the day of vaccination. These receptors came from a man between 50 and 59 years old who received an inactivated influenza vaccine.

The CDR3 region has the DNA TGTGCCAGTAGTATAAACACCTATGGCTACACCTTC. It codes for CASSINTYGYTF. This chain joins TRBV19 and TRBJ1-2; D remains ambiguous. This CDR3 is built from 12 residues. The germline V gene has CDR1 LNHDA and CDR2 SQIVND (reference sequence). Trimming cost V 2 bases and J 4 bases, with 5 bases left between them.

The chain is built from TRBV10-3 and TRBJ2-7; TRBD2 matches at 7 bases. Germline CDR1 and CDR2: ENHRY and SYGVKD. V was pared by 8 bases and J by 2 bases, with 3 bases of the junction left unmatched. CDR3 length: 12 residues. In DNA form, the CDR3 reads TGTGCCATCGGGGAGGGACCCTACGAGCAGTACTTC. This codes for CAIGEGPYEQYF.

This clonotype was seen only a few times. The J gene is TRBJ2-2, the V gene TRBV18, with 12 bases lining up with TRBD2. The germline CDR1 and CDR2 sequences are KGHSH and LQKENI. CDR3 length equals 16 residues. After removal of 6 bases from V and 6 bases from J, the junction contained 8 bases not matched to a gene. The CDR3 nucleotides read TGTGCCAGCTCCCCTGGACTAGCGGGACTGGCCGGGGAGCTGTTTTTT. Protein: CASSPGLAGLAGELFF.

In its sample, this clonotype was seen a few times. This chain connects TRBV28 to TRBJ1-5; no reliable D call. Germline values: CDR1 MDHEN, CDR2 SYDVKM. The CDR3 has 14 amino acids. V was cut by 6 bases and J by 3 bases, with 12 bases left in between. Here the CDR3 reads CASRRSAVNQPQHF. CDR3 sequence (DNA): TGTGCCAGCAGGCGAAGCGCGGTCAATCAGCCCCAGCATTTT. The full variable domain, with the rest looked up from reference TRBV28 and TRBJ1-5, is DVKVTQSSRYLVKRTGEKVFLECVQDMDHENMFWYRQDPGLGLRLIYFSYDVKMKEKGDIPEGYSVSREKKERFSLILESASTNQTSMYLCASRRSAVNQPQHFGDGTRLSIL.

The rearrangement uses TRBV20-1 and TRBJ2-5; D not resolved. Trimming left V 0 bases short and J 2 bases short, with 13 bases between. Germline V lookup: CDR1 DFQATT, CDR2 SNEGSKA (reference sequence). The CDR3 consists of 15 residues. The CDR3 coding sequence is TGCAGTGCTAGAGATGGTGTATCCCTACAAGAGACCCAGTACTTC. Translation gives CSARDGVSLQETQYF.

V is TRBV5-1 and J is TRBJ1-1; 7 bases are shared with TRBD1. The ends lost 0 bases at V and 7 bases at J; junction bases unmatched: 3. Germline loops: CDR1 SGHRS, CDR2 YFSETQ. The CDR3 sequence is 13 residues long. CDR3 protein: CASSLARTGEAFF. In DNA, the CDR3 is TGCGCCAGCAGCTTGGCCAGGACAGGTGAAGCTTTCTTT. Together with reference TRBV5-1 and TRBJ1-1, the CDR3 gives the full variable domain: KAGVTQTPRYLIKTRGQQVTLSCSPISGHRSVSWYQQTPGQGLQFLFEYFSETQRNKGNFPGRFSGRQFSNSRSEMNVSTLELGDSALYLCASSLARTGEAFFGQGTRLTVV.

Only a few counts were recorded for this clonotype. The V and J genes are TRBV27 and TRBJ2-7; 7 bases are shared with TRBD1. Germline trimming cut 0 bases from V and 7 bases from J; bases unmatched to any gene: 12. Germline CDR1 is MNHEY and CDR2 is SMNVEV (reference sequence). The length of the CDR3 is 16 residues. The CDR3 region has the DNA TGTGCCAGCAGTTTATCGGACAGGCTTCGAAGGAGGGAGCAGTACTTC. Translated: CASSLSDRLRRREQYF.

This clonotype appeared a few times. The chain has TRBV2 and TRBJ1-2; D perhaps matches TRBD1 (6 bases). CDR3 size: 15 residues. Deletions cut 7 bases from V and 3 bases from J, with 18 bases between. Germline-derived CDR1 and CDR2 are SNHLY and FYNNEI. The CDR3 nucleotides read TGTGCCAGCACCGGGGGGGCAGACTTCCACTATGGCTACACCTTC. Encoded protein: CASTGGADFHYGYTF.

This clonotype occurred a few times. The CDR3 DNA reads TGCAGCACCCTGGGAGGGAAAGCCCACAATGAGCAGTTCTTC. This encodes CSTLGGKAHNEQFF. The rearrangement uses TRBV29-1 and TRBJ2-1; 7 bases fit TRBD2. There are 14 residues in the CDR3. Germline CDR1 is SQVTM and CDR2 is ANQGSEA. Germline trimming cut 8 bases from V and 5 bases from J; bases unmatched to any gene: 12.

The J gene is TRBJ2-5, the V gene TRBV7-9; D may be TRBD2 (6 bases). Germline V gives CDR1 SEHNR, CDR2 FQNEAQ (reference sequence). Trimming cost V 5 bases and J 2 bases, with 12 bases left between them. The CDR3 has 14 residues. The CDR3 coding sequence is TGTGCCAGCAGCGCCTGGGGGGAACAAGAGACCCAGTACTTC. Encoded protein: CASSAWGEQETQYF.

The gene calls are TRBV20-1 and TRBJ1-6, with 8 bases that match TRBD1. Trimming removed 3 bases from V and 7 bases from J; junction bases left unmatched: 2. In germline, CDR1 is DFQATT, CDR2 SNEGSKA (reference sequence). The CDR3 has 13 amino acids. The CDR3 bases are TGCAGTGCTAGTAGGGACAGGAATTCACCCCTCCACTTT. It is translated as CSASRDRNSPLHF.

This chain connects TRBV18 to TRBJ1-5; a possible D gene is TRBD1 (5 bases). The CDR3 is 18 residues long. Per the germline V gene, CDR1 is KGHSH and CDR2 is LQKENI. V gave up 8 bases and J gave up 0 bases, with 23 bases separating them. CDR3 in amino acids: CASPLFARDLDSNQPQHF. CDR3 DNA sequence: TGTGCCAGCCCACTTTTTGCCCGGGACCTTGATAGCAATCAGCCCCAGCATTTT.

CDR3 sequence: CSASRGANEQYF. For the CDR3, the DNA is TGCAGTGCTAGTCGGGGGGCCAACGAGCAGTACTTC. This chain uses TRBV20-1 with TRBJ2-7; D might be TRBD2 (7 bases). V was pared by 3 bases and J by 5 bases, with 11 bases between. The germline CDR1 and CDR2 sequences are DFQATT and SNEGSKA (reference sequence). The CDR3 length is 12 residues.

This clonotype appeared a few times. V gene TRBV6-2 or TRBV6-3 combines with J gene TRBJ1-1; possibly TRBD1 for D (6 bases). Germline CDR1 is MNHEY and CDR2 is SVGEGT. CDR3 length: 17 amino acids. V lost 2 bases to trimming and J lost 1 base, with 17 bases between them. This CDR3 reads CASSYVMGGGTNTEAFF. DNA for the CDR3: TGTGCCAGCAGTTACGTCATGGGAGGGGGGACGAACACTGAAGCTTTCTTT.

The V and J genes are TRBV30 and TRBJ2-7; D perhaps matches TRBD1 (6 bases). The ends were cut back, 4 bases at V and 1 base at J, with 14 bases in the middle. Germline-derived CDR1 and CDR2 are GTSNPN and SVGIG (reference sequence). CDR3 size: 14 residues. CDR3 nucleotide sequence: TGTGCCTGGAAGAGGACAGTTCTATCCTACGAGCAGTACTTC. This sequence encodes CAWKRTVLSYEQYF.

Only a few counts were recorded for this clonotype. This rearrangement joins TRBV9 to TRBJ2-1, with 8 bases identical to TRBD2. This CDR3 comprises 15 residues. Germline assignment: CDR1 SGDLS and CDR2 YYNGEE. V was clipped by 0 bases and J by 3 bases; unmatched bases: 2. The CDR3 bases are TGTGCCAGCAGCGTAGACGGGAGGGGCTACAATGAGCAGTTCTTC. Translating it yields CASSVDGRGYNEQFF.

In this sample, this clonotype turned up a few times. J is TRBJ1-5 and V is TRBV20-1; 8 bases line up with TRBD1. This CDR3 has 14 amino acids. Germline loops: CDR1 DFQATT, CDR2 SNEGSKA (reference sequence). V was clipped by 6 bases and J by 0 bases; unmatched bases: 4. Here the CDR3 DNA reads TGCAGTGCCTGGACAGGGATTAGCAATCAGCCCCAGCATTTT. This encodes CSAWTGISNQPQHF.

This clonotype has just a few counts. The V and J genes are TRBV10-3 and TRBJ2-1, with D perhaps matching TRBD2 (5 bases). V was trimmed by 6 bases and J by 0 bases, leaving 9 bases between them. Germline-derived CDR1 and CDR2 are ENHRY and SYGVKD. The CDR3 loop spans 14 amino acids. The CDR3 sequence: CAIRTGSSYNEQFF. CDR3 coding DNA: TGTGCCATCAGGACTGGGAGCTCCTACAATGAGCAGTTCTTC.

The rearrangement links TRBV12-3 or TRBV12-4 to TRBJ2-2, with 7 bases identical to TRBD1. J lost 0 bases, V lost 2 bases, and 24 bases had no gene match. The CDR3 totals 23 residues. The CDR3 nucleotides read TGTGCCAGCAGTTTAACGGTGAATTTAGGGGACAGCCGCCGTACTTCGAACACCGGGGAGCTGTTTTTT. Translated: CASSLTVNLGDSRRTSNTGELFF.

This clonotype was observed once. The chain carries TRBV2 and TRBJ2-1; perhaps TRBD1 as D (5 bases). The germline CDR1 and CDR2 sequences are SNHLY and FYNNEI. Deletions cut 5 bases from V and 3 bases from J, with 14 bases between. This CDR3 is 15 amino acids long. The CDR3 DNA reads TGTGCCAGCAGTAAGGCCGACAGCCACTACAATGAGCAGTTCTTC. Its translation: CASSKADSHYNEQFF.

This clonotype appeared once. This chain uses TRBV7-9 with TRBJ2-3; 11 bases align to TRBD1. Trimming cost V 2 bases and J 5 bases; bases outside gene matches: 6. Looked up from germline, CDR1 is SEHNR and CDR2 is FQNEAQ (reference sequence). The CDR3 loop spans 16 amino acids. The chain's CDR3 is CASSLWTGGAGDTQYF. In nucleotides, the CDR3 is TGTGCCAGCAGCTTATGGACAGGGGGCGCCGGAGATACGCAGTATTTT.

This rearrangement joins TRBV3-1 to TRBJ2-5, with D perhaps matching TRBD1 (6 bases). There are 16 residues in the CDR3. V was cut by 4 bases and J by 4 bases, with 19 bases left in between. Germline CDR1 reads LGHDT; CDR2 reads YNNKEL (reference sequence). The CDR3 loop reads CASSPTSGFRGETQYF. The CDR3 DNA reads TGTGCCAGCAGCCCCACATCGGGGTTCAGGGGAGAGACCCAGTACTTC.

This clonotype was detected a few times. The rearrangement uses TRBV7-9 and TRBJ2-7; D ambiguous. V was pared by 4 bases and J by 4 bases, with 14 bases between. This CDR3 has 14 amino acids. Germline loops: CDR1 SEHNR, CDR2 FQNEAQ (reference sequence). Here the CDR3 reads CASSSRPTGYEQYF. DNA for the CDR3: TGTGCCAGCAGCTCAAGACCAACGGGTTACGAGCAGTACTTC.

The chain has TRBV6-2 or TRBV6-3 and TRBJ1-1; TRBD1 aligns across 9 bases. Losses at the gene ends were 6 bases for V and 1 base for J; bases not matched to a gene: 3. CDR3 size: 14 residues. The germline gives CDR1 MNHEY, CDR2 SVGEGT. The chain's CDR3 is CASRRTGENTEAFF. CDR3 coding DNA: TGTGCCAGCAGACGGACAGGGGAGAACACTGAAGCTTTCTTT.

This clonotype was found a few times. V is TRBV5-6 and J is TRBJ1-1; D remains unclear. The CDR3 sequence is 15 residues long. CDR1 and CDR2 (germline): SGHDT, YYEEEE. Trimming took off 3 bases at V and 0 bases at J, with 12 bases between the two ends. The CDR3 DNA is TGTGCCAGCAGCTCCTCGGACTCCCTGAACACTGAAGCTTTCTTT. This encodes CASSSSDSLNTEAFF.

This clonotype was found a few times. The chain has TRBV10-2 and TRBJ1-5, with a tentative D call TRBD1 (5 bases). V was shortened by 6 bases and J by 0 bases, with 9 bases between the two germline ends. Germline CDR1 and CDR2: WSHSY and SAAADI. CDR3 length equals 14 residues. The CDR3 DNA reads as TGCGCCAGCAGGAAACAGGCTAGCAATCAGCCCCAGCATTTT. Its translation is CASRKQASNQPQHF.

This clonotype came up a few times. This chain uses TRBV4-3 with TRBJ1-5; D not certain. CDR3 length: 13 residues. CDR1 and CDR2 (germline): LGHNA, YSLEER. V was shortened by 0 bases and J by 9 bases, with 9 bases between the two germline ends. The CDR3 is CASSQDDGRPQHF. The CDR3 bases are TGCGCCAGCAGCCAAGACGATGGGCGGCCCCAGCATTTT.

The chain has TRBV29-1 and TRBJ2-3, with TRBD2 matching 8 bases. After removal of 7 bases from V and 1 base from J, the junction contained 4 bases not matched to a gene. The CDR3 consists of 13 residues. The germline V gene has CDR1 SQVTM and CDR2 ANQGSEA. The CDR3 DNA sequence: TGCAGCGGGGGACTAGTCCGCACAGATACGCAGTATTTT. As protein: CSGGLVRTDTQYF.